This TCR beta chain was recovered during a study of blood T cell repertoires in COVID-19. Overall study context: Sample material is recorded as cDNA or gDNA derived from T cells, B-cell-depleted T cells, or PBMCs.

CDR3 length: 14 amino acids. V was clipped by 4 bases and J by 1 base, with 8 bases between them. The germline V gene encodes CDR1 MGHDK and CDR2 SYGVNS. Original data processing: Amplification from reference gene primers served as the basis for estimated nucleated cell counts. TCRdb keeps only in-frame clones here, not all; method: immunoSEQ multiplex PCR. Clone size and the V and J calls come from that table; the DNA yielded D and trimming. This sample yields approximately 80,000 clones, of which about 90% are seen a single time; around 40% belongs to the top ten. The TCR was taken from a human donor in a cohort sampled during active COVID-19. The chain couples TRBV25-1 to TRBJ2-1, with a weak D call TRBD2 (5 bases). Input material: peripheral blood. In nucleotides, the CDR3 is TGTGCCAGCAGTGTGTCGGGGTCCTACAATGAGCAGTTCTTC. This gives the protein CASSVSGSYNEQFF.